This paragraph covers one T cell receptor beta chain sequence. A few counts support this clonotype. It lacks a known antigen. No much larger clone is present one base from it, and per-base qualities are unavailable. Library preparation was by RT-PCR. TCRdb shows the sequencer as Illumina HiSeq 2500. TCRdb reworked the public reads: Q25 trimming with fastp, MiXCR clone assembly, productive beta chains retained. Records with the same CDR3 protein are collapsed into one entry carrying the most frequent genes and DNA. This sample comprises almost 250,000 distinct CDR3 sequences, 12% of them detected only once. Approximately 8.3% of the sample is taken by the ten largest. This record comes from a study of response to subunit inactivated influenza vaccine (dated by TCRdb to the late 2010s). For the study in its entirety: To follow how T cells responded to a trivalent subunit inactivated influenza vaccine, the researchers relied on deep quantitative profiling of the T cell receptor repertoire. Points the paper makes about the study in general: According to the authors, only a limited number of new T cells may be recruited by each seasonal influenza vaccination.

The clonotype comes from a man in his fifties who received an inactivated influenza vaccine. Donor details come from another sample of the same person, matched by shared clones. Sequenced material: non-naive T cells sorted from PBMCs, taken 14 days before vaccination. The intended sense of this specimen's cell subset or site label: memory T cell fraction.

The CDR3 in this case is CASRLMGQGQETQYF. The DNA is TGCGCCAGCAGACTGATGGGACAGGGACAAGAGACCCAGTACTTC. The chain uses TRBV5-1 and TRBJ2-5, with 9 middle bases fitting TRBD1. Here V drops 5 bases and J drops 2 bases, and the junction holds 7 bases not matched to any gene. CDR1 and CDR2 are read off the germline V gene as SGHRS and YFSETQ. The CDR3 sequence holds 15 residues, the cysteine and phenylalanine included. Kept here is only the CDR3 DNA, which spans 45 bases and is read in frame from base 1.